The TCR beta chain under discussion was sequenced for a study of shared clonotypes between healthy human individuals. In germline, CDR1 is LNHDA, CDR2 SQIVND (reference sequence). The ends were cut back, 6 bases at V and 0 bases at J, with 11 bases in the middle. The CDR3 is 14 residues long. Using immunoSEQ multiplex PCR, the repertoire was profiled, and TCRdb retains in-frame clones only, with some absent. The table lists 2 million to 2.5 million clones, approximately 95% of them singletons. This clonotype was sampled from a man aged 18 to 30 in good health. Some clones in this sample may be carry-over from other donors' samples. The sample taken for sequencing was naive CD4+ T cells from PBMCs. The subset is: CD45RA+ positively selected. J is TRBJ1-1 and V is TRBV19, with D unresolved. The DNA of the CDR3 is TGTGCCAGTAGCTACAGCCTTATGAACACTGAAGCTTTCTTT. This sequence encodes CASSYSLMNTEAFF.